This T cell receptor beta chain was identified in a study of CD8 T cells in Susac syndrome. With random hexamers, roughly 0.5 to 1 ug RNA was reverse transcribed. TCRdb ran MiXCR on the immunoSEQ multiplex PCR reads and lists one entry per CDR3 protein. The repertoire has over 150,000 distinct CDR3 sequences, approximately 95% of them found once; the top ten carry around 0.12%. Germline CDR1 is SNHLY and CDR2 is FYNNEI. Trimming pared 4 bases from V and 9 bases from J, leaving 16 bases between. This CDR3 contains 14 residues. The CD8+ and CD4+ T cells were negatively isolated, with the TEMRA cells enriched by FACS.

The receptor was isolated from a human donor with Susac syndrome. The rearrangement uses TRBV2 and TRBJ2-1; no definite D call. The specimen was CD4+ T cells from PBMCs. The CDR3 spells CASSGQLRVGEQFF. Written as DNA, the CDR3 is TGTGCCAGCAGTGGGCAGCTTCGTGTTGGTGAGCAGTTCTTC. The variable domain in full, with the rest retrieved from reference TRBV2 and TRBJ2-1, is EPEVTQTPSHQVTQMGQEVILRCVPISNHLYFYWYRQILGQKVEFLVSFYNNEISEKSEIFDDQFSVERPDGSNFTLKIRSTKLEDSAMYFCASSGQLRVGEQFFGPGTRLTVL.